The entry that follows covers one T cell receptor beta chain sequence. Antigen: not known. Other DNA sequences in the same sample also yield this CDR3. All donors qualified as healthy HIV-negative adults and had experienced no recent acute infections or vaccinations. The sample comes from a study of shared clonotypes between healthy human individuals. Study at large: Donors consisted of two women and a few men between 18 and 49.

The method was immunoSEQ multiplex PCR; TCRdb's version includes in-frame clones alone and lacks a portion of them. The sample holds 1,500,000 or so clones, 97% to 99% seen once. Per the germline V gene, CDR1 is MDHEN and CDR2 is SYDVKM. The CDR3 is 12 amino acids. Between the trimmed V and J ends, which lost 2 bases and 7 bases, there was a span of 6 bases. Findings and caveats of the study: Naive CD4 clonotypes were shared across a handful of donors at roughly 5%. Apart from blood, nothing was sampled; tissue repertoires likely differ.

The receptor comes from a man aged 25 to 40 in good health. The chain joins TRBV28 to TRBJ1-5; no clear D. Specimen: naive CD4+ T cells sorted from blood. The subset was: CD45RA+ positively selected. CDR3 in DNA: TGTGCCAGCAGTTTAGGAGGCCAGCCCCAGCATTTT. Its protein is CASSLGGQPQHF.